The present T cell receptor (beta chain) was sequenced within a study of blood T cells in healthy people across ages. To note about this clonotype: Antigen: not known.

General study results and limits: Long-lived donors had more naive CD4+ cells and higher diversity than aged donors.

A second about 6 to 12 cycle PCR used barcoded and J-beta primers. Tagging of each cDNA molecule was performed by a template-switch adaptor with 12 random nucleotides. A minimum of 2.5 million CDR3-containing paired-end reads was obtained for each sample. TCRdb itself ran the 5' RACE reads through MiXCR, one entry per CDR3 protein. The sample carries approximately 800,000 distinct CDR3 sequences, roughly 60% recorded once. The receptor was isolated from a man aged 25-45 years in good health. Sequenced sample: blood.

CDR3 DNA: TGTGCCAGCAGCCTAGGGACAGGAGCCGCAACTAATGAAAAACTGTTTTTT. This codes for CASSLGTGAATNEKLFF. The V gene is TRBV11-2, the J gene TRBJ1-4, with 8 bases that match TRBD1. V was pared by 5 bases and J by 0 bases, with 8 bases of the junction left unmatched. CDR3 length equals 17 residues. Germline loops: CDR1 SGHAT, CDR2 FQNNGV. Filled out from reference TRBV11-2 and TRBJ1-4, the complete variable domain reads EAGVAQSPRYKIIEKRQSVAFWCNPISGHATLYWYQQILGQGPKLLIQFQNNGVVDDSQLPKDRFSAERLKGVDSTLKIQPAKLEDSAVYLCASSLGTGAATNEKLFFGSGTQLSVL.